The entry that follows covers one T cell receptor beta chain sequence. Its antigen specificity is not known. One base away there is no much larger clone; base qualities are not given. Library method: the immunoSEQ multiplex PCR assay. High-throughput TCR-beta CDR3 sequencing of genomic DNA from most patients was performed by Adaptive Biotechnologies. In the authors' own workflow: TCR sequencing data were retrieved from Adaptive's ImmunoSEQ software for about 17 patients, whereas a few other patients were processed with MiXCR and VDJtools. CDR3 nucleotide sequences shared between donor and recipient were removed because the origin of such sequences could not be assigned. To be classed as alloreactive, a clone needed at least 2-fold expansion over unstimulated cells and a minimum CFSE-low frequency of 0.002% (template counts) or 0.001% (read counts). Mappable clones were those detected in sequenced pre-transplant spleen, lymph node, or MLR CFSE-low populations of the donor or recipient. Cumulative frequency of alloreactive clones was calculated as a percentage of all sequences weighted by copy number. The table comes from immuneACCESS by way of TCRdb, which keeps in-frame sequences with V and J called. Part of the clones is missing from these tables; in studies checked, under half for an unresolved V gene and the rest for unknown reasons. Clone size and V and J calls were adopted from that table, with D and trimming inferred from the DNA. In all, the sample holds about 40,000 clones, and 80% to 95% of those were seen once. 3.5% to 4% of the sample belongs to the ten largest clones.

The record originates from a study of graft-versus-host responses after intestinal transplantation (dated by TCRdb to the early 2020s). A note on the overall study: The transplants that recipients received were multivisceral, liver-intestinal, or isolated intestinal. Every recipient was given anti-thymocyte globulin induction, followed by approximately three years of maintenance tacrolimus and steroids. Bulk TCR-beta CDR3 sequencing was used to track graft-versus-host and host-versus-graft alloreactive T cell clones in the graft, circulation and bone marrow after intestinal transplantation. Alloreactive clones were identified by sequencing pre-transplant mixed lymphocyte reaction products and comparing these products with unstimulated pre-transplant donor and recipient T cells. A cohort of fewer than 25 intestinal transplant recipients, including one retransplant, was enrolled, and a few patients lacking pretransplant specimens were excluded. Donor T cell macrochimerism was defined as a peak of at least 4% donor T cells among recipient peripheral blood mononuclear cells. Rather than being sequenced by the commercial service, samples from a few later patients were sequenced in-house on an Illumina MiSeq and processed with MiXCR. Overall study outcomes, separate from this receptor: Patients with donor T cell macrochimerism had high GvH to HvG T cell clonal ratios in their allografts. The relatively low number and heterogeneity of intestinal transplant patients limited the conclusions. Early after transplant, declines in HvG clones were associated with peak levels of circulating GvH clones. GvH clones were detected in recipient bone marrow, and some appeared earlier in ileal mucosa or blood, consistent with an intestinal mucosal origin.

Blood samples were collected up to 4 times in the first month after transplant and then at least monthly when available. The clonotype comes from a human patient who received an intestinal transplant, so some T cells may come from the graft donor. This material consisted of PBMCs, taken 734 days after intestinal transplantation.

The nucleotides are TGTGCCACGTCCAGCGGGCCAGATACGCAGTATTTT. Its translation reads: CATSSGPDTQYF. The V and J segments used are TRBV10-3 and TRBJ2-3, with a weak D call of TRBD2 (6 bases match). The CDR3 spans 12 residues, from the cysteine through the phenylalanine. Only CDR3 DNA is held: 36 bases, read in frame from base 1. The trim is 10 bases for V and 4 bases for J, with a gap of 12 bases between the germline ends. The CDR1 and CDR2 encoded by the germline V gene are ENHRY and SYGVKD.